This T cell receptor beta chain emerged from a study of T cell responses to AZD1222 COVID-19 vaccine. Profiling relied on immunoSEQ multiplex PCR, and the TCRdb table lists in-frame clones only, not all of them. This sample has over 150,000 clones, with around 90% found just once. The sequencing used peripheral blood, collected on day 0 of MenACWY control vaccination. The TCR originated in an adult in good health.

CDR3 DNA sequence: TGTGCCAGCAGTCCGACCACAACTAATGAAAAACTGTTTTTT. This translates into CASSPTTTNEKLFF. This sequence joins TRBV27 and TRBJ1-4; D not resolved. V was pared by 5 bases and J by 0 bases, with 7 bases between. CDR3 length: 14 residues. Germline-derived CDR1 and CDR2 are MNHEY and SMNVEV (reference sequence). Based on the CDR3 plus reference TRBV27 and TRBJ1-4, the full variable domain is EAQVTQNPRYLITVTGKKLTVTCSQNMNHEYMSWYRQDPGLGLRQIYYSMNVEVTDKGDVPEGYKVSRKEKRNFPLILESPSPNQTSLYFCASSPTTTNEKLFFGSGTQLSVL.